This T cell receptor beta chain originates from a study of blood T cell repertoires in COVID-19. Libraries were prepared by immunoSEQ multiplex PCR; TCRdb keeps only in-frame clonotypes and omits some of them. This table holds 360,000 or so clones, roughly four fifths found once. Everyone who took part was roughly 18 to 95 years old, and they came from about 25 US areas. With 1 base removed from V and 3 bases from J, the gap between germline ends came to 19 bases. This CDR3 comprises 18 residues. CDR1 is LGHDT and CDR2 is YNNKEL in the germline V gene (reference sequence). Sequences were obtained from PBMCs or T cells enriched from blood (not recorded which). This receptor was identified in a woman between 45 and 60 years old who had recovered from COVID-19. The gene calls are TRBV3-1 (or the pseudogene TRBV3-2) and TRBJ1-5; possibly TRBD1 for D (5 bases). The chain's CDR3 is CASSQGGRTEYSNQPQHF. The CDR3 nucleotides are TGTGCCAGCAGCCAAGGGGGGAGGACTGAGTACTCCAATCAGCCCCAGCATTTT.